This is a list of T cell receptor beta chains from one sample in a study of response to subunit inactivated influenza vaccine. TCRdb redid the calling of the RT-PCR reads with MiXCR, one entry per CDR3 protein. The sample has 450,000 to 600,000 distinct CDR3 sequences; 16% are singletons. The material was CD4+ T cells sorted from PBMCs, obtained 23 to 25 months after vaccination. Source of these receptors: a man aged 50-75 years who received an inactivated influenza vaccine. The CDR3 runs from the conserved cysteine through the conserved F or W. A D gene is named only where the DNA matches it firmly. Size tells how often a clone was seen (once, few, many) or the class of an expanded clone, and some rows leave it out.

-	few	TRBV21-1	TRBJ2-1	CASSNFEDRVGFDEQFF	TGTGCCAGCAGCAATTTCGAGGACAGGGTGGGATTCGATGAGCAGTTCTTC
TRBD2	few	TRBV11-2	TRBJ2-5	CASSLVLRLAGGQETQYF	TGTGCCAGCAGCTTAGTTCTTCGACTAGCGGGGGGCCAAGAGACCCAGTACTTC
TRBD2	few	TRBV28	TRBJ2-5	CASSPGTRGVRAETQYF	TGTGCCAGCAGTCCGGGGACTAGGGGGGTGCGGGCAGAGACCCAGTACTTC
-	few	TRBV20-1	TRBJ2-5	CSASQGPQETQYF	TGCAGTGCTAGTCAGGGCCCCCAAGAGACCCAGTACTTC
TRBD1	-	TRBV5-6	TRBJ1-2	CASSSTGGEWGYTF	TGTGCCAGCAGCTCGACAGGGGGCGAGTGGGGCTACACCTTC
-	many	TRBV4-3	TRBJ2-7	CASAQGVPYEQYF	TGCGCCAGCGCGCAGGGTGTCCCATACGAGCAGTACTTC
-	few	TRBV20-1	TRBJ1-2	CSARRQLGVFYGYTF	TGCAGTGCTAGACGGCAGTTAGGAGTCTTCTATGGCTACACCTTC
-	few	TRBV29-1	TRBJ2-1	CSVGLRGSYNEQFF	TGCAGCGTTGGGCTTCGAGGCTCCTACAATGAGCAGTTCTTC
-	-	TRBV12-3/TRBV12-4	TRBJ1-3	CASSPNRVTSSGNTIYF	TGTGCCAGCAGCCCAAACAGGGTGACGAGCTCTGGAAACACCATATATTTT
-	few	TRBV12-3/TRBV12-4	TRBJ1-3	CASRQGNTIYF	TGTGCCAGCAGACAAGGAAACACCATATATTTT
TRBD2	few	TRBV6-1	TRBJ2-7	CASSKTSGVYEQYF	TGTGCCAGCAGTAAGACTAGCGGAGTCTACGAGCAGTACTTC
-	-	TRBV25-1	TRBJ2-2	CASSEMGKWAGELFF	TGTGCCAGCAGTGAAATGGGGAAGTGGGCCGGGGAGCTGTTTTTT
-	few	TRBV20-1	TRBJ1-1	CSDGGLEAFF	TGCAGTGATGGGGGGCTTGAAGCTTTCTTT
TRBD2	few	TRBV5-1	TRBJ2-3	CASSPWTSGRSDTQYF	TGCGCCAGCAGCCCTTGGACTAGCGGGAGATCTGATACGCAGTATTTT
-	many	TRBV18	TRBJ2-6	CASSPLVTSGANVLTF	TGTGCCAGCTCACCATTGGTAACCTCTGGGGCCAACGTCCTGACTTTC
TRBD1	few	TRBV12-3/TRBV12-4	TRBJ2-5	CASSRGTGGTQYF	TGTGCCAGCAGCCGGGGGACAGGGGGGACCCAGTACTTC
-	few	TRBV5-5	TRBJ2-7	CASSLADEVGPYEQYF	TGTGCCAGCAGCTTGGCGGACGAGGTGGGACCCTACGAGCAGTACTTC
-	few	TRBV6-2/TRBV6-3	TRBJ1-3	CASSPGRLGNTIYF	TGTGCCAGCAGCCCCGGACGATTAGGAAACACCATATATTTT
-	many	TRBV6-4	TRBJ2-1	CASSTGAASSYNEQFF	TGTGCCAGCAGTACCGGCGCTGCGAGCTCCTACAATGAGCAGTTCTTC
-	few	TRBV7-3	TRBJ2-1	CASSLTYRTLRGNEQFF	TGTGCCAGCAGCTTAACCTATAGGACTCTCAGGGGAAATGAGCAGTTCTTC
TRBD2	-	TRBV28	TRBJ2-2	CASSLIAGDTGELFF	TGTGCCAGCAGCCTTATAGCGGGGGACACCGGGGAGCTGTTTTTT
TRBD2	few	TRBV29-1	TRBJ2-1	CSGRSGRGSYNEQFF	TGCAGCGGCCGTAGCGGGAGGGGGTCCTACAATGAGCAGTTCTTC
-	few	TRBV18	TRBJ2-1	CASSPLRALGDEQFF	TGTGCCAGCTCACCACTCCGGGCACTTGGGGATGAGCAGTTCTTC
TRBD2	once	TRBV5-1	TRBJ2-5	CASSPTSGGKETQYF	TGCGCCAGCAGCCCCACTAGCGGGGGGAAGGAGACCCAGTACTTC
-	few	TRBV6-1	TRBJ1-1	CASRRYYSQNTEAFF	TGTGCCAGCAGACGGTACTACAGCCAGAACACTGAAGCTTTCTTT
TRBD1	-	TRBV18	TRBJ1-5	CASSPFSTGGKPQHF	TGTGCCAGCTCACCTTTTTCGACAGGGGGAAAGCCCCAGCATTTT
-	-	TRBV7-3	TRBJ1-1	CASSFERDTEAFF	TGTGCCAGCAGCTTCGAACGGGACACTGAAGCTTTCTTT
-	-	TRBV12-3/TRBV12-4	TRBJ2-7	CASSFGGDNYEQYF	TGTGCCAGCAGTTTCGGCGGAGATAACTACGAGCAGTACTTC
-	-	TRBV2	TRBJ2-1	CASSMGGQSYNEQFF	TGTGCCAGCAGTATGGGGGGCCAGTCCTACAATGAGCAGTTCTTC
TRBD1	few	TRBV6-1	TRBJ1-6	CASSEQGVSSPLHF	TGTGCCAGCAGTGAACAGGGGGTCAGTTCACCCCTCCACTTT
-	-	TRBV6-4	TRBJ1-6	CASSDGNSPLHF	TGTGCCAGCAGTGACGGAAATTCACCCCTCCACTTT
-	few	TRBV18	TRBJ1-2	CASSPSPRGYGYTF	TGTGCCAGCTCACCCTCACCGAGGGGCTATGGCTACACCTTC
-	-	TRBV7-3	TRBJ2-3	CASSLRGGLAGKSDTQYF	TGTGCCAGCAGCTTAAGAGGGGGCCTGGCGGGAAAATCAGATACGCAGTATTTT
-	few	TRBV7-2	TRBJ2-7	CASSLDRDPQYF	TGTGCCAGCAGCCTAGACCGGGATCCTCAGTACTTC
TRBD2	few	TRBV9	TRBJ2-7	CASSGTSLSEQYF	TGTGCCAGCAGCGGGACTAGTCTTTCCGAGCAGTACTTC